These 30 T cell receptor beta chains came from one sample sequenced in a study of blood T cell repertoires in COVID-19. The method was immunoSEQ multiplex PCR; TCRdb's version includes in-frame clones alone and lacks a portion of them. The table includes 110,000 or so clones, approximately 85% detected once. The sequencing sample was made of peripheral blood. The receptors stem from a woman in her sixties or seventies with COVID-19, enrolled during active disease.

V is TRBV5-1 and J is TRBJ1-3; weak D call: TRBD1 (5 bases). V was cut by 3 bases and J by 2 bases, with 12 bases left in between. CDR1 and CDR2 (germline): SGHRS, YFSETQ. The CDR3 has 15 amino acids. The CDR3 loop is CASSSRQPTGNTIYF. The CDR3 DNA follows: TGCGCCAGCAGCTCGAGACAGCCTACTGGAAACACCATATATTTT.

V is TRBV14 and J is TRBJ1-2; a possible D gene is TRBD1 (5 bases). V lost 0 bases and J 7 bases, leaving 12 bases between the germline ends. CDR3 size: 14 residues. Germline CDR1 reads SGHDN; CDR2 reads FVKESK. The CDR3 loop reads CASSQDRGWSGYTF. The CDR3 DNA sequence: TGTGCCAGCAGCCAAGATCGGGGGTGGAGTGGCTACACCTTC.

This sequence joins TRBV24-1 and TRBJ1-5, with D unresolved. CDR1 KGHDR and CDR2 SFDVKD come from the germline V gene. This CDR3 region has 9 residues. With 8 bases removed from V and 9 bases from J, the gap between germline ends came to 4 bases. CDR3 nucleotides: TGTGCCACCATTCGGCCCCAGCATTTT. Its translation is CATIRPQHF.

The chain recombines TRBV19 with TRBJ1-1; D might be TRBD1 (6 bases). The CDR3 sequence is 15 residues long. CDR1 is LNHDA and CDR2 is SQIVND in the germline V gene (reference sequence). V was shortened by 7 bases and J by 4 bases, with 19 bases between the two germline ends. The CDR3 DNA reads TGTGCCAGTATGTATTCCCGGACAGAGGGCACTGAAGCTTTCTTT. This gives the protein CASMYSRTEGTEAFF.

The rearrangement links TRBV6-5 to TRBJ1-5; the D gene is possibly TRBD1 (6 bases). Per the germline V gene, CDR1 is MNHEY and CDR2 is SVGAGI. The V gene lost 4 bases and the J gene lost 1 base, with 11 bases spanning the gap. The CDR3 spans 15 residues. The CDR3: CASSWDNGSNQPQHF. CDR3 nucleotide sequence: TGTGCCAGCAGTTGGGACAACGGGAGCAATCAGCCCCAGCATTTT.

The genes are TRBV6-6 and TRBJ1-2; no reliable D call. Germline assignment: CDR1 MNHNY and CDR2 SVGAGI (reference sequence). This CDR3 region has 13 residues. The germline V and J ends were trimmed by 0 bases and 6 bases, with 8 bases remaining between them. The CDR3 region is CASSYSSTDGYTF. The DNA for the CDR3 is TGTGCCAGCAGTTACTCTTCGACTGATGGCTACACCTTC.

The chain uses TRBV10-3 and TRBJ1-2, with D possibly being TRBD1 (5 bases). The CDR3 consists of 15 residues. V was shortened by 0 bases and J by 8 bases, with 16 bases between the two germline ends. Germline CDR1 reads ENHRY; CDR2 reads SYGVKD. The CDR3 loop reads CAISESEGSSGGYTF. The CDR3 DNA reads as TGTGCCATCAGTGAGTCGGAGGGGTCGAGCGGCGGCTACACCTTC.

V and J are TRBV4-3 and TRBJ2-1; 11 bases map to TRBD2. CDR3 length: 18 amino acids. V shed 0 bases, J shed 2 bases, and the junction held 6 bases outside the gene matches. Germline V gives CDR1 LGHNA, CDR2 YSLEER. CDR3 protein: CASSQELLLAGAYNEQFF. In DNA form, the CDR3 reads TGCGCCAGCAGCCAAGAACTCCTACTAGCGGGGGCCTACAATGAGCAGTTCTTC.

The chain employs TRBV21-1 and TRBJ2-1; TRBD2 reflects the table's D call only, with no check against the DNA. TRBV21-1 is assigned pseudogene status. The CDR3 loop spans 16 amino acids. CDR3 in amino acids: CASSKEGGGRFNEQFF. In DNA form, the CDR3 reads TGTGCCAGCAGCAAAGAGGGGGGCGGGAGGTTTAATGAGCAGTTCTTC.

This clone was observed once. The V gene is TRBV11-3, the J gene TRBJ1-1; D is possibly TRBD1 (5 bases). The CDR3 is 14 residues long. The germline CDR1 and CDR2 sequences are SGHNT and YENEEA. Trimming shortened V by 1 base and J by 1 base, and 7 bases separated the two germline ends. The CDR3 protein is CASSLGGENTEAFF. Here the CDR3 DNA reads TGTGCCAGCAGCTTAGGGGGGGAGAACACTGAAGCTTTCTTT.

The chain recombines TRBV10-3 with TRBJ1-1, with D possibly being TRBD1 (5 bases). V dropped 5 bases and J dropped 5 bases, with 18 bases sitting between them. The length of the CDR3 is 15 residues. Germline V gives CDR1 ENHRY, CDR2 SYGVKD. The CDR3 nucleotides read TGTGCCATCAGTATGAGTACAGGTGCGGGGACTGAAGCTTTCTTT. This sequence encodes CAISMSTGAGTEAFF.

This chain joins TRBV4-3 and TRBJ1-4; the D gene is possibly TRBD1 (5 bases). The CDR3 contains 15 residues. The ends were cut back, 3 bases at V and 6 bases at J, with 14 bases in the middle. CDR1 LGHNA and CDR2 YSLEER come from the germline V gene. The CDR3 reads CASSQGAWGDEKLFF. As DNA, the CDR3 is TGCGCCAGCAGCCAGGGAGCATGGGGGGATGAAAAACTGTTTTTT.

This chain connects TRBV5-1 to TRBJ1-1, with D perhaps matching TRBD1 (5 bases). The V end lost 0 bases, the J end lost 0 bases, and 9 bases lay between the germline ends. CDR3 size: 15 residues. Germline-derived CDR1 and CDR2 are SGHRS and YFSETQ. The CDR3 loop is CASSLAPGLNTEAFF. CDR3 nucleotide sequence: TGCGCCAGCAGCTTGGCACCAGGGTTGAACACTGAAGCTTTCTTT.

V is TRBV5-1 and J is TRBJ2-3; D is unresolved. Germline lookup yields CDR1 SGHRS and CDR2 YFSETQ. The CDR3 contains 14 residues. The V gene lost 6 bases and the J gene lost 2 bases, with 13 bases spanning the gap. In nucleotides, the CDR3 is TGCGCCAGCAAATGGAGTGCCTACACAGATACGCAGTATTTT. It translates to CASKWSAYTDTQYF.

The chain uses TRBV7-2 and TRBJ1-3; D ambiguous. The germline gives CDR1 SGHTA, CDR2 FQGNSA. V gave up 1 base and J gave up 3 bases, with 10 bases separating them. This CDR3 is built from 15 residues. The CDR3 here is CASSLGALNGNTIYF. The CDR3 DNA is TGTGCCAGCAGCTTAGGGGCTCTAAATGGAAACACCATATATTTT. Together with reference TRBV7-2 and TRBJ1-3, the CDR3 gives the full variable domain: GAGVSQSPSNKVTEKGKDVELRCDPISGHTALYWYRQSLGQGLEFLIYFQGNSAPDKSGLPSDRFSAERTGGSVSTLTIQRTQQEDSAVYLCASSLGALNGNTIYFGEGSWLTVV.

The chain links TRBV27 to TRBJ2-3; possible D gene TRBD2, 6 bases. CDR3 length: 17 amino acids. Germline V gene lookup returns CDR1 MNHEY and CDR2 SMNVEV (reference sequence). Trimming left V 2 bases short and J 1 base short, with 16 bases between. CDR3 nucleotides: TGTGCCAGCAGTTTAAAACCAGGGCCGGGGGGCACAGATACGCAGTATTTT. Translating gives CASSLKPGPGGTDTQYF.

V usage is TRBV27 and J usage is TRBJ1-2; D may be TRBD1 (6 bases). CDR1 is MNHEY and CDR2 is SMNVEV in the germline V gene (reference sequence). The CDR3 is 13 residues long. The V end was cut by 4 bases, the J end by 6 bases, with 12 bases between. The CDR3 sequence: CASSWQGKNGYTF. CDR3 nucleotides: TGTGCCAGCAGTTGGCAGGGGAAGAATGGCTACACCTTC.

This chain connects TRBV19 to TRBJ1-2, with unresolved D. There are 11 residues in the CDR3. Trimming took 5 bases from V and 4 from J, leaving 5 bases between them. Germline lookup yields CDR1 LNHDA and CDR2 SQIVND (reference sequence). The CDR3 DNA reads TGTGCCAGTAGTGTCAGCTATGGCTACACCTTC. This translates into CASSVSYGYTF.

The chain combines TRBV3-1 (or the pseudogene TRBV3-2) with TRBJ2-3, with D possibly matching TRBD2 (6 bases). Germline loops: CDR1 LGHDT, CDR2 YNNKEL (reference sequence). Trimming removed 3 bases at V and 4 bases at J, with 11 bases between. There are 14 residues in the CDR3. This chain's CDR3 is CASSHRLVPDTQYF. In DNA, the CDR3 is TGTGCCAGCAGCCACCGACTAGTCCCAGATACGCAGTATTTT.

This sequence joins TRBV6-6 and TRBJ1-6; TRBD1 aligns across 7 bases. The CDR3 totals 17 residues. V shed 5 bases, J shed 7 bases, and the junction held 14 bases outside the gene matches. In germline, CDR1 is MNHNY, CDR2 SVGAGI (reference sequence). In DNA, the CDR3 is TGTGCCAGCAGTCCCTGGGGCTCGACAGGGATGAATTCACCCCTCCACTTT. Amino acids: CASSPWGSTGMNSPLHF.

V usage is TRBV10-1 and J usage is TRBJ2-1, with a possible D match to TRBD1 (5 bases). Germline V CDR1 and CDR2: WNHNN, SYGVQD (reference sequence). This CDR3 is 15 amino acids long. Trimming left V 4 bases short and J 0 bases short, with 10 bases between. This CDR3 is CASSGVRVSYNEQFF. CDR3 coding DNA: TGCGCCAGCAGTGGGGTCAGGGTCTCCTACAATGAGCAGTTCTTC.

This clone came up a few times. This sequence joins TRBV5-4 and TRBJ1-1; 8 bases agree with TRBD1. Germline V gene data show CDR1 as SGHNT and CDR2 as YYREEE (reference sequence). Losses at the gene ends were 4 bases for V and 4 bases for J; bases not matched to a gene: 9. This CDR3 has 15 amino acids. The CDR3, as DNA: TGTGCCAGCAGCAACCCAGGGGGCATCGGCACTGAAGCTTTCTTT. It translates to CASSNPGGIGTEAFF.

The CDR3 coding sequence is TGTGCCAGCAGCGAAAGAGGACCTAGCCAGGAGACCCAGTACTTC. Translation gives CASSERGPSQETQYF. The chain links TRBV7-9 to TRBJ2-5, with a weak D call TRBD2 (5 bases). The CDR3 sequence is 15 residues long. Trimming shortened V by 5 bases and J by 5 bases, and 18 bases separated the two germline ends. Per germline, CDR1 SEHNR and CDR2 FQNEAQ (reference sequence).

This chain uses TRBV27 with TRBJ2-1; 9 bases are a match to TRBD2. Trimming cost V 2 bases and J 5 bases; bases outside gene matches: 7. Germline V gene lookup returns CDR1 MNHEY and CDR2 SMNVEV (reference sequence). The CDR3 sequence is 16 residues long. In DNA, the CDR3 is TGTGCCAGCAGTTTAGGGCTAGCGGGGTGGGACAATGAGCAGTTCTTC. This codes for CASSLGLAGWDNEQFF.

CDR3: CASSLQRSQETQYF. The CDR3 DNA is TGTGCCAGCAGCTTGCAGCGGTCCCAAGAGACCCAGTACTTC. This chain uses TRBV5-8 with TRBJ2-5; the D gene is possibly TRBD2 (5 bases). Germline values: CDR1 SGHTS, CDR2 YDEGEE. V was clipped by 1 base and J by 1 base, with 8 bases between them. The CDR3 has 14 amino acids.

This clone was seen just once. The chain joins TRBV6-9 to TRBJ1-1; D possibly corresponds to TRBD1 (5 bases). The CDR3 length is 14 residues. The germline CDR1 and CDR2 sequences are MNHGY and SVAAGI. Trimming took off 4 bases at V and 1 base at J, with 10 bases between the two ends. DNA for the CDR3: TGTGCCAGCAGTTTGACACAGGAGAACACTGAAGCTTTCTTT. Its protein is CASSLTQENTEAFF.

The rearrangement uses TRBV2 and TRBJ1-2; TRBD1 might be the D (6 bases). V was pared by 2 bases and J by 8 bases, with 12 bases between. This CDR3 spans 13 amino acids. Germline CDR1 and CDR2: SNHLY and FYNNEI. The CDR3 bases are TGTGCCAGCAGTGAACGACAGGTTGTCGGCTACACCTTC. Translated, it gives CASSERQVVGYTF.

This chain connects TRBV11-1 to TRBJ1-1, with TRBD1 matching 8 bases. CDR1 is SGHAT, CDR2 FQDESV, per germline (reference sequence). V was clipped by 0 bases and J by 0 bases; unmatched bases: 3. The CDR3 spans 16 residues. CDR3 nucleotide sequence: TGTGCCAGCAGCTTAGCCGGGACAGGATTGAACACTGAAGCTTTCTTT. Amino acid sequence: CASSLAGTGLNTEAFF. Based on the CDR3 plus reference TRBV11-1 and TRBJ1-1, the full variable domain is EAEVAQSPRYKITEKSQAVAFWCDPISGHATLYWYRQILGQGPELLVQFQDESVVDDSQLPKDRFSAERLKGVDSTLKIQPAELGDSAMYLCASSLAGTGLNTEAFFGQGTRLTVV.

The chain combines TRBV5-1 with TRBJ2-1; a possible D gene is TRBD2 (7 bases). Trimming removed 0 bases at V and 4 bases at J, with 17 bases between. Germline CDR1 SGHRS, CDR2 YFSETQ. The CDR3 is 17 amino acids. The CDR3 loop reads CASSLAEGGAQYNEQFF. As DNA, the CDR3 is TGCGCCAGCAGCTTGGCCGAAGGGGGGGCCCAATACAATGAGCAGTTCTTC.

The chain joins TRBV5-5 to TRBJ1-5, with 9 bases fitting TRBD1. Germline V gives CDR1 SGHKS, CDR2 YYEKEE (reference sequence). V was clipped by 4 bases and J by 6 bases; unmatched bases: 5. The CDR3 extends over 14 amino acids. This chain's CDR3 is CASSRTGAGQPQHF. The CDR3 region has the DNA TGTGCCAGCAGCCGGACAGGGGCAGGTCAGCCCCAGCATTTT.